This TCR beta chain was sequenced for a study of Ad26.COV2.S vaccination and SARS-CoV-2 variants. About the study: Enrollment placed the donor in the COV1001 Ad26.COV2.S trial arm.

Specified treatment: over 15 received Ad26.COV2.S at low or high dose, single or two shots; roughly five received placebo; per-sample allocation not given. After the first vaccine or placebo injection, samples were drawn on day 63. The individual, an adult aged 18-55 years, was a donor in Boston. Ad26 vector vaccine expressed Wuhan-strain SARS-CoV-2 spike. Germline loops: CDR1 MNHEY, CDR2 SVGAGI. The CDR3 consists of 15 residues. V lost 5 bases, J lost 4 bases, and 9 bases stayed unmatched. The study's findings and limits: Analyses of TCR breadth and depth may have underestimated total T cell responses.

Assay used: immunoSEQ multiplex PCR; TCRdb lists only in-frame clones, some missing. Of roughly 320,000 clones in the sample, around 84% were seen once. As regards this clone: Its antigen is not known.

This specimen consisted of peripheral blood, obtained in a trial of Ad26.COV2.S vaccine versus placebo. The clonotype was recovered from a person aged 18-65 years who received the Ad26.COV2.S COVID-19 vaccine or a placebo. The chain employs TRBV6-5 and TRBJ1-1, with 8 nucleotides matching TRBD1. CDR3 nucleotides: TGTGCCAGCAGTCGCTTACAGGGGGGTAGCACTGAAGCTTTCTTT. It is translated as CASSRLQGGSTEAFF.